One T cell receptor beta chain is described in this entry. The antigen remains unidentified. This record belongs to a study of cytomegalovirus exposure and HLA in healthy donors. Whole-study context: HLA-typed donors were the source of about 81 million unique TCRs held in an early data release.

The PCR ran on 60 Vbeta and 13 Jbeta primers. The method was immunoSEQ multiplex PCR; TCRdb's version includes in-frame clones alone and lacks a portion of them. The sample has roughly 150,000 clones; 85% are singletons. Study conclusions and caveats: Later analysis showed TCR association rates varying by HLA locus, highest for DRB1 and lowest for HLA-C. The authors assumed roughly uniform sequencing depth across donors for presence/absence analyses.

Looked up from germline, CDR1 is SGHTA and CDR2 is FQGNSA. The CDR3 is 14 residues long. The V gene lost 5 bases and the J gene lost 3 bases, with 14 bases spanning the gap. The sample taken for sequencing was PBMCs. The chain combines TRBV7-2 with TRBJ2-7; D perhaps matches TRBD1 (7 bases). The receptor was derived from a boy aged 2 to 10 in good health and CMV-seronegative. As DNA, the CDR3 is TGTGCCAGCAGCACGAACAGGGGACTCTACGAGCAGTACTTC. Translated, it gives CASSTNRGLYEQYF.